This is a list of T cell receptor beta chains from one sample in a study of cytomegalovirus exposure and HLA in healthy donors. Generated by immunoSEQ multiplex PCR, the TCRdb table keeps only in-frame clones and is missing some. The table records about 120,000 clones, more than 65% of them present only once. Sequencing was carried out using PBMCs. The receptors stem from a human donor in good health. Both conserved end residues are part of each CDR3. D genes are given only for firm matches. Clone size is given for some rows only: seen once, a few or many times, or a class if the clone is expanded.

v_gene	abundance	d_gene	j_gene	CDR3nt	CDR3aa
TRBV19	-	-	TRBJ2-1	TGTGCCAGTACCCCCTCCGGCAATGAGCAGTTCTTC	CASTPSGNEQFF
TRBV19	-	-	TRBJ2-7	TGTGCCAGTAGTACCAAACGGACAGCCTACGAGCAGTACTTC	CASSTKRTAYEQYF
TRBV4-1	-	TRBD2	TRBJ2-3	TGCGCCAGCAGCCAAGCTTCTAGGGAAGCGGGAGGGCCCCCAGATACGCAGTATTTT	CASSQASREAGGPPDTQYF
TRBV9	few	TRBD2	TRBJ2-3	TGTGCCAGCAGCGTAGGGTCGACTAGCGGGAGCACAGATACGCAGTATTTT	CASSVGSTSGSTDTQYF
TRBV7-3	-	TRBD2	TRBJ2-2	TGTGCCAGCAGCTTAGCGGGAGGGAACACCGGGGAGCTGTTTTTT	CASSLAGGNTGELFF
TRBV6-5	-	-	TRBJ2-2	TGTGCCAGCAGGCGTAGAGGCGGTAACGGGGAGCTGTTTTTT	CASRRRGGNGELFF
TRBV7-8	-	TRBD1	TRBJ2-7	TGTGCCAGCAGCAGAACCGGGACAGACCCCTACGAGCAGTACTTC	CASSRTGTDPYEQYF
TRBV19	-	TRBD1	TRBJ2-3	TGTGCCAGTACCACGCCCGGGACAGGTGTCGATACGCAGTATTTT	CASTTPGTGVDTQYF
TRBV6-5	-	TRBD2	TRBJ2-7	TGTGCCAGCAGTTACTCTTTTAGCGGGAGGTTCTACGAGCAGTACTTC	CASSYSFSGRFYEQYF
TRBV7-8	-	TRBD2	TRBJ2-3	TGTGCCAGCAGCCCCCGAGTGCGGGAGTTATCAGATACGCAGTATTTT	CASSPRVRELSDTQYF
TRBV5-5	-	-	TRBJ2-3	TGTGCCAGTTTCCCGCGGGCCACAGATACGCAGTATTTT	CASFPRATDTQYF
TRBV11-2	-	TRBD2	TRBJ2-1	TGTGCCAGCTCCCGACTAGCGGGAATCCACTACAATGAGCAGTTCTTC	CASSRLAGIHYNEQFF
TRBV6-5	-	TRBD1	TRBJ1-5	TGTGCCACCACTCCGGGACAGGGACCTAATCAGCCCCAGCATTTT	CATTPGQGPNQPQHF
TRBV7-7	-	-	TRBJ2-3	TGTGCCAGCAGCTTATTTCCGGGAAGCACAGATACGCAGTATTTT	CASSLFPGSTDTQYF
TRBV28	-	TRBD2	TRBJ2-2	TGTGCCAGCAGTGATACTAGCGGCGGACTGAACACCGGGGAGCCGTTTTTT	CASSDTSGGLNTGEPFF
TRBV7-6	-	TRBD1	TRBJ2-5	TGTGCCAGCAGCTCCTCGGCCCCGACAGGGAACCAAGAGACCCAGTACTTC	CASSSSAPTGNQETQYF
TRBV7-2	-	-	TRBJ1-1	TGTGCCAGCAGCCCTGCGGGGAGGAACACTGAAGCTTTCTTT	CASSPAGRNTEAFF
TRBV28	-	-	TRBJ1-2	TGTGCCAGCATCCCCCGGGGGGCCGGATATGGCTACACCTTC	CASIPRGAGYGYTF
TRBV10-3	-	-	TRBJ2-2	TGTGCCATCAGAGACAGTTTAGGCGAGCTGTTTTTT	CAIRDSLGELFF
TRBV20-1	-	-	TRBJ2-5	TGCAGTGGCCTCAGGGAGACCCAGTACTTC	CSGLRETQYF
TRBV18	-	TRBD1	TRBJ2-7	TGTGCCAGCTCAGCAGGGACAGGGGGTCGGGAGCAGTACTTC	CASSAGTGGREQYF
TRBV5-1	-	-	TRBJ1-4	TGCGCCAGCAGCTTGATCGGGGGTACTAATGAAAAACTGTTTTTT	CASSLIGGTNEKLFF
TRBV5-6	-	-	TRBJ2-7	TGTGCCAGCAGCTTGGCAGGGGTGGGCGAGCAGTACTTC	CASSLAGVGEQYF
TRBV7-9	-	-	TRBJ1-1	TGTGCCAGCGCTATAATAGTCAACACTGAAGCTTTCTTT	CASAIIVNTEAFF
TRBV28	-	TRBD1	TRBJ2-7	TGTGCCAGCAGTGGAGCCGGGACAGGGCTCTACGAGCAGTACTTC	CASSGAGTGLYEQYF
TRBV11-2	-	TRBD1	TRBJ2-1	TGTGCCAGCAGCACCTGGTTCAGGGGGATTGAGCAGTTCTTC	CASSTWFRGIEQFF
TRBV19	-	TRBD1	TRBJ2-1	TGTGCCAGTAGTACAGGACAGGGCGCATACAATGAGCAGTTCTTC	CASSTGQGAYNEQFF
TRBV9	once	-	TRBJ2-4	TGTGCCAGCAGCGTAGGGGACGGGGACAAAAACAGTCAGTACTTC	CASSVGDGDKNSQYF
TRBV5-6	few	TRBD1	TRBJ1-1	TGTGCCAGCAGCTTGGCCGGGACAGGGAACACTGAAGCTTTCTTT	CASSLAGTGNTEAFF
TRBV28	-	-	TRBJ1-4	TGTGCCAGCAGTCCAGGAAATGAAAAACTGTTTTTT	CASSPGNEKLFF
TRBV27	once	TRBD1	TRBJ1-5	TGTGCCAGCAGTTCACAGGGGATTGGCAATCAGCCCCAGCATTTT	CASSSQGIGNQPQHF
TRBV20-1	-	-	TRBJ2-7	TGCAGTGCTCAGTCGTCTTACGAGCAGTACTTC	CSAQSSYEQYF
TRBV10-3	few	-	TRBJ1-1	TGTGCCATCGCGGGGGGCCAGAACACTGAAGCTTTCTTT	CAIAGGQNTEAFF
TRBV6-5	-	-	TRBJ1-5	TGTGCCAGCAGTTCTCAGGCGGGTAGCAATCAGCCCCAGCATTTT	CASSSQAGSNQPQHF
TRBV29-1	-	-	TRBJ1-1	TGCAGCGTTGTGACAGTTGAAGCTTTCTTT	CSVVTVEAFF
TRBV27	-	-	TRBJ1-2	TGTGCCAGCAGCCTCCGTGGCAGGGTGGATGGCTACACCTTC	CASSLRGRVDGYTF
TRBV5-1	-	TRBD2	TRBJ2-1	TGCGCCAGCAGCTCCAAAACGACTAGCGGGAGTTTTGATGAGCAGTTCTTC	CASSSKTTSGSFDEQFF
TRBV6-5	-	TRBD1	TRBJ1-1	TGTGCCAGCAGTTACTCTGACAGGGGGACAACTGAAGCTTTCTTT	CASSYSDRGTTEAFF
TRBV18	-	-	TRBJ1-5	TGTGCCAGCTCACGAGACAGAGATCAGCCCCAGCATTTT	CASSRDRDQPQHF
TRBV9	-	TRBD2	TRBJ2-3	TGTGCCAGCAGCGTGGAGCGGGGGATCGCAGATACGCAGTATTTT	CASSVERGIADTQYF
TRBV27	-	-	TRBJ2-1	TGTGCCAGCAGCCGTAGAAATGAGCAGTTCTTC	CASSRRNEQFF
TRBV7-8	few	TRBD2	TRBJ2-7	TGTGCCAGCAGCCCGACTAGCGGGGGGGGATCCTACGAGCAGTACTTC	CASSPTSGGGSYEQYF
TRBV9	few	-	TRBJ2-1	TGTGCCAGCAGCGTGGGGCACAATGAGCAGTTCTTC	CASSVGHNEQFF
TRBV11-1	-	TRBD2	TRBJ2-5	TGTGCCAGCAGCCGTCCCGGGAGGGAAGAGACCCAGTACTTC	CASSRPGREETQYF
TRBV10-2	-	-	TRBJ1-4	TGCGCCAGCAGACAGGACAGTTGGGAACTGTTTTTT	CASRQDSWELFF
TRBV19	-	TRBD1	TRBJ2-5	TGTGCCAGTGGGGGACAGGGGGGGCGCGGAGAGACCCAGTACTTC	CASGGQGGRGETQYF
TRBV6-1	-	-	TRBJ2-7	TGTGCCAGCAGTGAAGAGAAGGGGCAGTCCTACGAGCAGTACTTC	CASSEEKGQSYEQYF
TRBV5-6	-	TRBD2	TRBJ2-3	TGTGCCAGCAGCCGAGCCGGGCTAGCGGATAGCACAGATACGCAGTATTTT	CASSRAGLADSTDTQYF
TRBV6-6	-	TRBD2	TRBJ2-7	TGTGCCAGTAGCGGGACACCCTCCTACGAGCAGTACTTC	CASSGTPSYEQYF
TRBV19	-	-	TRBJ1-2	TGTGCCAGTACCGCGCTGGGCAGAACCAAAGCTAACTATGGCTACACCTTC	CASTALGRTKANYGYTF
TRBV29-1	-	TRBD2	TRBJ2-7	TGCAGCGTTGACGGGACTAGCGGGAGTGTGGGGACCTACGAGCAGTACTTC	CSVDGTSGSVGTYEQYF
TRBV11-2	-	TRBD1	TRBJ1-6	TGTGCCAGCAGCTACGGGACAGGGTATTCACCCCTCCACTTT	CASSYGTGYSPLHF
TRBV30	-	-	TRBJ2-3	TGTGCCTGGAGCCCGGGACTTACCACAGATACGCAGTATTTT	CAWSPGLTTDTQYF
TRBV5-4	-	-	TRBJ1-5	TGTGCCAGCAGCTTGTGGGGAATAGGGGCGGCCCATGGCAATCAGCCCCAGCATTTT	CASSLWGIGAAHGNQPQHF
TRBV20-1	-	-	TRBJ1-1	TGCAGTGCTTCGACAGGTAGGGAAGCTTTCTTT	CSASTGREAFF
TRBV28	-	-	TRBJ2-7	TGTGCCAGCAGTACCCGGGAGTTCGAGCAGTACTTC	CASSTREFEQYF
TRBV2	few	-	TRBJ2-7	TGTGCCAGCAGTGAAGCGCTTGGGCTCTACGAGCAGTACTTC	CASSEALGLYEQYF
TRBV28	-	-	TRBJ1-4	TGTGCCAGCAGCCGTCCCGGGGTCACTAATGAAAAACTGTTTTTT	CASSRPGVTNEKLFF